This T cell receptor beta chain was documented in a study of cytomegalovirus exposure and HLA in healthy donors. Study conclusions and caveats: The study flagged some 170 TCR beta chains as cytomegalovirus-associated.

This clone was seen only once. Antigen unknown. Sequencing used immunoSEQ multiplex PCR; TCRdb keeps in-frame clones, though not all of them. The sample includes over 55,000 clones, roughly 90% of them seen just once. The donors were in the approximately 120-subject validation cohort; that cohort was separate from the approximately 700-subject first cohort. The CDR3 spans 14 residues. V was pared by 4 bases and J by 7 bases, with 7 bases of the junction left unmatched. Germline V gene sequence: CDR1 SGHDT, CDR2 YYEEEE. This TCR came from a man aged 18 to 29 in good health and CMV-seronegative. Sequencing was done on a sample of PBMCs. V is TRBV5-6 and J is TRBJ2-1; 8 nucleotides line up with TRBD2. CDR3 DNA: TGTGCCAGCAGCCAAACCGGGACTAGTAATGAGCAGTTCTTC. This translates into CASSQTGTSNEQFF.